This T cell receptor (beta chain) was obtained from a study of cytomegalovirus exposure and HLA in healthy donors. In regard to this clone: The antigen is undetermined.

Germline CDR1 SGHTA, CDR2 FQGNSA. Between the trimmed V and J ends, which lost 3 bases and 4 bases, there was a span of 9 bases. This CDR3 contains 13 residues. Primers: 60 Vbeta forward and 13 Jbeta reverse. TCRdb's table, derived via immunoSEQ multiplex PCR, lists solely in-frame clones and lacks some. The top ten clones hold under 2% of a sample with about 140,000 clones, approximately 62% of them seen once. Study outcomes and limitations: Altogether, 150 to 200 TCR beta chains were recorded as cytomegalovirus-associated. Follow-up analysis later connected one missense variant in DCLRE1C with trimming of TCR beta V- and J-genes. Most CMV-associated TCR beta chains were later found to appear HLA-restricted.

This TCR was recovered from a human donor in good health. The chain uses TRBV7-2 and TRBJ1-1; D possibly corresponds to TRBD1 (5 bases). The specimen was PBMCs. DNA for the CDR3: TGTGCCAGCAGCTTTGACAGCAGCACTGAAGCTTTCTTT. Protein product: CASSFDSSTEAFF.